The clone carrying this TCR beta chain was detected a few times. Its target is unknown. TCRdb re-called the 5' RACE reads with MiXCR, one entry per CDR3 protein. The data hold under 200,000 distinct CDR3 sequences, with 13% observed a single time. These data are taken from a study of T-cell memory formation after mild COVID-19. Across the whole study: Clusters of TCRs were largely donor specific.

Study-level findings and limits: There were some responding clones in pre-infection memory, which suggested that cross-reactive memory had joined.

V dropped 7 bases and J dropped 4; count of bases not matched to a gene: 6. The CDR3 runs to 15 residues. Germline V gene lookup returns CDR1 SGHRS and CDR2 YFSETQ. This receptor was identified in a man aged 18 to 29 who had mild COVID-19 (a few samples of this study predate the infection). Cell type and time point are not known. Sequenced: PBMCs or a T cell subset sorted from them (not recorded which). This chain joins TRBV5-1 and TRBJ2-2; 11 positions match TRBD1. The CDR3 spells CASARTGGSTGELFF. The CDR3 DNA follows: TGCGCCAGCGCGCGGACAGGGGGCAGCACCGGGGAGCTGTTTTTT.